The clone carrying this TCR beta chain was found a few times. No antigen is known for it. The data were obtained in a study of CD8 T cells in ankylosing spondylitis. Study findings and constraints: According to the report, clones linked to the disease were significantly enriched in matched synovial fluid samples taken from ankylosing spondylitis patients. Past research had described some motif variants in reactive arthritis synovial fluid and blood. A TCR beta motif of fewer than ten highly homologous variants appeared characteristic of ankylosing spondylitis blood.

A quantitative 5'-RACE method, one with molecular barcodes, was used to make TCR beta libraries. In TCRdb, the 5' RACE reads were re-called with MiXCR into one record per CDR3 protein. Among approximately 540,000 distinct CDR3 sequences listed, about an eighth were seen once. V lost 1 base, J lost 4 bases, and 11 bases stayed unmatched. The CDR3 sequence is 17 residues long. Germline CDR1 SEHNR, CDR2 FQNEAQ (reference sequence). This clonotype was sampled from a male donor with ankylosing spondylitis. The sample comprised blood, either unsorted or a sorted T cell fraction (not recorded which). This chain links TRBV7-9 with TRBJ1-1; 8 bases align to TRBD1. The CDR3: CASSLDRHRGLGTEAFF. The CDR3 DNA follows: TGTGCCAGCAGCTTAGACAGGCACAGGGGGTTGGGCACTGAAGCTTTCTTT.